These 26 T cell receptor beta chains originate from one sample sequenced in a study of blood T cell repertoires in COVID-19. The assay was immunoSEQ multiplex PCR, and TCRdb's table has in-frame clones only and misses some. The sample records just under 150,000 clones, 70% to 90% being singletons. Sequenced input: peripheral blood. The receptors stem from a human donor with acute or convalescent COVID-19. The donor label of this sample is uncertain.

The J gene is TRBJ1-2, the V gene TRBV19, with D maybe TRBD1 (5 bases). V was clipped by 5 bases and J by 2 bases, with 9 bases between them. The CDR3 has 13 residues. CDR1 is LNHDA, CDR2 SQIVND, per germline (reference sequence). CDR3 in amino acids: CASSPGHNYGYTF. CDR3 DNA sequence: TGTGCCAGTAGTCCTGGACACAACTATGGCTACACCTTC.

The V and J genes are TRBV19 and TRBJ1-5, with 10 bases that match TRBD1. V lost 5 bases to trimming and J lost 4 bases; unmatched junction nucleotides: 8. Germline CDR1 is LNHDA and CDR2 is SQIVND (reference sequence). This CDR3 has 16 amino acids. Written as DNA, the CDR3 is TGTGCCAGTAGTCCCCCCGGGACAGGGGCTAATCAGCCCCAGCATTTT. As protein: CASSPPGTGANQPQHF.

In its sample, this clone was seen a few times. The chain combines TRBV19 with TRBJ1-5, with 8 bases aligning to TRBD1. The V gene's germline CDR1 is LNHDA and CDR2 SQIVND (reference sequence). There are 14 residues in the CDR3. The junction had 2 bases not matched to a gene; V was cut back by 6 bases and J by 1 base. This CDR3 is CASRQGASNQPQHF. CDR3 sequence (DNA): TGTGCCAGTAGGCAGGGGGCGAGCAATCAGCCCCAGCATTTT. The full variable domain, in which reference TRBV19 and TRBJ1-5 provide the parts outside the CDR3, is DGGITQSPKYLFRKEGQNVTLSCEQNLNHDAMYWYRQDPGQGLRLIYYSQIVNDFQKGDIAEGYSVSREKKESFPLTVTSAQKNPTAFYLCASRQGASNQPQHFGDGTRLSIL.

The chain joins TRBV30 to TRBJ1-3; TRBD1 is a possible D gene (5 bases). Trimming took 2 bases from V and 4 from J, leaving 18 bases between them. The V gene's germline CDR1 is GTSNPN and CDR2 SVGIG (reference sequence). The CDR3 runs to 16 residues. The CDR3 nucleotides read TGTGCCTGGAGTCCCCTTTGGTTAGGGGCAGGAAACACCATATATTTT. Protein product: CAWSPLWLGAGNTIYF.

The gene calls are TRBV5-6 and TRBJ1-6; 7 positions agree with TRBD1. Germline V gives CDR1 SGHDT, CDR2 YYEEEE. This CDR3 region has 14 residues. V trimming: 4 bases; J trimming: 6 bases; junction bases outside the gene matches: 4. DNA of the CDR3: TGTGCCAGCAGCCGCGGGACAGTTAATTCACCCCTCCACTTT. It is translated as CASSRGTVNSPLHF.

The V gene is TRBV4-1, the J gene TRBJ1-4, with 10 nucleotides matching TRBD1. Trimming removed 1 base from V and 6 bases from J; junction bases left unmatched: 2. The CDR3 contains 15 residues. Germline V gene data show CDR1 as MGHRA and CDR2 as YSYEKL. CDR3 nucleotide sequence: TGCGCCAGCAGCCAAGCGGGACAGGGGTATGAAAAACTGTTTTTT. Its translation is CASSQAGQGYEKLFF.

This clone has a handful of counts. Here the CDR3 DNA reads TGTGCCACCAGTGATGCCGGGACAGGGTCCCGGGAGCAGTACTTC. It yields the protein CATSDAGTGSREQYF. The chain is built from TRBV24-1 and TRBJ2-7; 9 bases are shared with TRBD1. Looked up from germline, CDR1 is KGHDR and CDR2 is SFDVKD. The junction had 9 bases not matched to a gene; V was cut back by 3 bases and J by 7 bases. The CDR3 consists of 15 residues.

V is TRBV13 and J is TRBJ2-5; tentative D call: TRBD2 (6 bases). The V gene's germline CDR1 is PRHDT and CDR2 FYEKMQ (reference sequence). Trimming pared 5 bases from V and 1 base from J, leaving 8 bases between. The CDR3 is made up of 13 amino acids. The chain's CDR3 is CASSRDSQETQYF. CDR3 bases: TGTGCCAGCAGCCGGGACTCCCAAGAGACCCAGTACTTC.

For the CDR3, the DNA is TGTGCCTGGAGTGTACCCCCGGCAGGGGCTGGAAACACCATATATTTT. The encoded protein is CAWSVPPAGAGNTIYF. The chain recombines TRBV30 with TRBJ1-3, with a weak D call TRBD1 (6 bases). Per the germline V gene, CDR1 is GTSNPN and CDR2 is SVGIG (reference sequence). Trimming pared 0 bases from V and 2 bases from J, leaving 14 bases between. This CDR3 is 16 amino acids long.

On this clone itself: Other DNA sequences of this sample code for an identical CDR3. This chain joins TRBV6-6 and TRBJ1-4, with D perhaps TRBD1 (5 bases). This CDR3 is built from 15 residues. Trimming took 4 bases from V and 2 from J, leaving 11 bases between them. Germline V gene data show CDR1 as MNHNY and CDR2 as SVGAGI (reference sequence). The DNA of the CDR3 is TGTGCCAGCAGTTCCCGGGGGGGGACTAATGAAAAACTGTTTTTT. It encodes CASSSRGGTNEKLFF.

The rearrangement joins TRBV9 to TRBJ1-2; no definite D call. V was trimmed by 0 bases and J by 6 bases, leaving 9 bases between them. This CDR3 spans 13 amino acids. Germline values: CDR1 SGDLS, CDR2 YYNGEE. In DNA, the CDR3 is TGTGCCAGCAGCGTAGCTGGGAGGAATGGCTACACCTTC. As protein: CASSVAGRNGYTF. Variable domain in full (rest from reference TRBV9 and TRBJ1-2): DSGVTQTPKHLITATGQRVTLRCSPRSGDLSVYWYQQSLDQGLQFLIQYYNGEERAKGNILERFSAQQFPDLHSELNLSSLELGDSALYFCASSVAGRNGYTFGSGTRLTVV.

V gene TRBV6-2 or TRBV6-3 combines with J gene TRBJ1-2; 8 bases line up with TRBD1. The CDR3 length is 15 residues. The J segment lost 4 bases and the V segment lost 5 bases, leaving 9 bases of the junction unmatched. Per germline, CDR1 MNHEY and CDR2 SVGEGT. For the CDR3, the DNA is TGTGCCAGCAGTGATCACACCGGGACAGGCTATGGCTACACCTTC. Encoded protein: CASSDHTGTGYGYTF.

The V and J genes are TRBV7-2 and TRBJ2-1; 8 nucleotides align to TRBD2. In germline, CDR1 is SGHTA, CDR2 FQGNSA. CDR3 length: 15 amino acids. The J segment lost 4 bases and the V segment lost 1 base, leaving 3 bases of the junction unmatched. As DNA, the CDR3 is TGTGCCAGCAGCTTAGAAGCGGGAGAGTACAATGAGCAGTTCTTC. Its translation is CASSLEAGEYNEQFF.

As DNA, the CDR3 is TGTGCCAGCAGCATACAGGGGGCTGGATTTGGCTACACCTTC. Residues: CASSIQGAGFGYTF. The V and J genes are TRBV2 and TRBJ1-2; 9 bases map to TRBD1. Germline V gene data show CDR1 as SNHLY and CDR2 as FYNNEI. Losses at the gene ends were 6 bases for V and 7 bases for J; bases not matched to a gene: 9. The CDR3 runs 14 residues. The complete variable domain, with remaining parts taken from reference TRBV2 and TRBJ1-2, reads EPEVTQTPSHQVTQMGQEVILRCVPISNHLYFYWYRQILGQKVEFLVSFYNNEISEKSEIFDDQFSVERPDGSNFTLKIRSTKLEDSAMYFCASSIQGAGFGYTFGSGTRLTVV.

This chain uses TRBV24-1 with TRBJ1-1; D perhaps matches TRBD1 (6 bases). CDR3 length equals 13 residues. The germline CDR1 and CDR2 sequences are KGHDR and SFDVKD. V dropped 4 bases and J dropped 6 bases, with 11 bases sitting between them. The CDR3 DNA sequence: TGTGCCACCAGTGAGCCCGGACAGCCTGAAGCTTTCTTT. Translated: CATSEPGQPEAFF.

About this clone itself: At one end the junction does not follow the germline gene, possibly because of a read error. The V call is TRBV12-3 or TRBV12-4, the J call TRBJ2-1; D not certain. This CDR3 is built from 12 residues. CDR3 bases: TGTGCCAGCAGCGTGAATAACAAAGAGCAGTTCTTC. Its protein product is CASSVNNKEQFF.

The V gene is TRBV14, the J gene TRBJ2-3, with 9 bases fitting TRBD2. The germline V gene encodes CDR1 SGHDN and CDR2 FVKESK. J was trimmed by 6 bases and V by 2 bases; bases with no gene match: 6. The CDR3 loop spans 15 amino acids. CDR3 DNA sequence: TGTGCCAGCAGCCAACCGGGACTAGCAGGCGATACGCAGTATTTT. Amino acids: CASSQPGLAGDTQYF.

The gene calls are TRBV5-4 and TRBJ2-2; 8 nucleotides agree with TRBD1. The CDR3 spans 15 residues. CDR1 and CDR2 from the germline V gene are SGHNT and YYREEE (reference sequence). J was trimmed by 4 bases and V by 7 bases; bases with no gene match: 9. CDR3 DNA sequence: TGTGCCAGCGGGTCGCCGGGGACAGGCACCGGGGAGCTGTTTTTT. Encoded protein: CASGSPGTGTGELFF.

This sequence joins TRBV6-4 and TRBJ2-1; 11 bases match TRBD2. V dropped 4 bases and J dropped 5; count of bases not matched to a gene: 4. Germline V gene data show CDR1 as MRHNA and CDR2 as SNTAGT. The CDR3 contains 15 residues. The CDR3 nucleotides read TGTGCCAGCAGTGCCACGGGACTAGCGGACAATGAGCAGTTCTTC. It encodes CASSATGLADNEQFF.

The V gene is TRBV5-1, the J gene TRBJ2-4; 7 bases are a match to TRBD1. V trimming: 0 bases; J trimming: 10 bases; junction bases outside the gene matches: 4. Looked up from germline, CDR1 is SGHRS and CDR2 is YFSETQ. CDR3 length: 13 amino acids. CDR3 coding DNA: TGCGCCAGCAGCTTGGTGGGACAGAGAATTCAGTACTTC. It specifies CASSLVGQRIQYF.

J is TRBJ2-5 and V is TRBV6-2 or TRBV6-3; 10 nucleotides align to TRBD2. Germline V gene sequence: CDR1 MNHEY, CDR2 SVGEGT. The V segment lost 0 bases and the J segment 4 bases; nucleotides outside the gene matches: 5. This CDR3 is built from 16 residues. The CDR3 here is CASSYSEREGPETQYF. The DNA of the CDR3 is TGTGCCAGCAGTTACTCGGAGCGGGAGGGCCCAGAGACCCAGTACTTC.

The gene calls are TRBV6-2 or TRBV6-3 and TRBJ2-5; D uncertain. The CDR3 has 16 amino acids. Per the germline V gene, CDR1 is MNHEY and CDR2 is SVGEGT. Trimming left V 3 bases short and J 5 bases short, with 19 bases between. The CDR3 sequence: CASSYMQQSALETQYF. The CDR3 DNA reads TGTGCCAGCAGTTATATGCAACAGTCGGCGTTGGAGACCCAGTACTTC.

The chain joins TRBV4-3 to TRBJ1-6; possibly TRBD1 for D (6 bases). The CDR3 has 16 amino acids. Per the germline V gene, CDR1 is LGHNA and CDR2 is YSLEER. The V end lost 3 bases, the J end lost 2 bases, and 11 bases lay between the germline ends. Written as DNA, the CDR3 is TGCGCCAGCAGCCAGGCAGGGGTTCCCTATAATTCACCCCTCCACTTT. Amino acid sequence: CASSQAGVPYNSPLHF.

The chain joins TRBV7-9 to TRBJ2-5; perhaps TRBD2 as D (7 bases). V was pared by 5 bases and J by 2 bases, with 27 bases between. Germline-derived CDR1 and CDR2 are SEHNR and FQNEAQ (reference sequence). The CDR3 is 19 amino acids. This CDR3 is CASSPTINRRGASQETQYF. In nucleotides, the CDR3 is TGTGCCAGCAGCCCCACCATTAACCGCCGGGGGGCCTCACAAGAGACCCAGTACTTC.

The chain links TRBV19 to TRBJ1-2; TRBD1 aligns across 8 bases. The CDR3 extends over 14 amino acids. V dropped 10 bases and J dropped 3; count of bases not matched to a gene: 10. Germline V lookup: CDR1 LNHDA, CDR2 SQIVND (reference sequence). CDR3 coding DNA: TGTGCCACCATAGGGGACAGGACGGACTATGGCTACACCTTC. The encoded protein is CATIGDRTDYGYTF.

The chain has TRBV6-5 and TRBJ2-1; D is ambiguous. CDR1 and CDR2 from the germline V gene are MNHEY and SVGAGI. V was cut by 6 bases and J by 6 bases, with 12 bases left in between. There are 13 residues in the CDR3. The CDR3 DNA reads as TGTGCCAGCAGAGTCCGGTACGCCAATGAGCAGTTCTTC. Its protein is CASRVRYANEQFF.